Listed below are T cell receptor beta chains from one sample, sequenced in a study of cytomegalovirus exposure and HLA in healthy donors. The protocol was immunoSEQ multiplex PCR, while the TCRdb copy is restricted to in-frame clones and leaves out a portion. The sample has around 130,000 clones, around four fifths seen once; the top ten hold 1% to 1.5%. Sequenced input: PBMCs. These receptors were collected from a boy younger than 18 in good health and CMV-seronegative. Both conserved end residues are part of each CDR3. A D gene is named only where the DNA matches it firmly. Rows may omit the clone size; those that give it use once, few, many or a size class.

V gene	D gene	clone size	J gene	CDR3 protein	CDR3 DNA
TRBV4-3	.	.	TRBJ2-2	CASSQDMAQNTGELFF	TGCGCCAGCAGCCAAGATATGGCCCAAAACACCGGGGAGCTGTTTTTT
TRBV7-3	TRBD2	.	TRBJ2-7	CASRGTSGWGGCSYEQYF	TGTGCCAGCAGGGGGACTAGCGGTTGGGGGGGTTGCTCCTACGAGCAGTACTTC
TRBV15	.	.	TRBJ2-7	CATSRVRGAPTYEQYF	TGTGCCACCAGCAGAGTCCGGGGGGCGCCAACCTACGAGCAGTACTTC
TRBV29-1	.	.	TRBJ2-3	CSVDYTDTQYF	TGCAGCGTTGATTACACAGATACGCAGTATTTT
TRBV5-5	.	.	TRBJ2-3	CASSPFSRSTDTQYF	TGTGCCAGCAGCCCGTTCAGCAGGAGCACAGATACGCAGTATTTT
TRBV5-1	.	.	TRBJ2-1	CASSSTIAASSYNEQFF	TGCGCCAGCAGCTCCACGATAGCGGCTAGCTCCTACAATGAGCAGTTCTTC
TRBV9	.	.	TRBJ2-3	CASSGQWGLREGGADTQYF	TGTGCCAGCAGCGGCCAGTGGGGGCTGCGGGAAGGGGGCGCAGATACGCAGTATTTT
TRBV11-3	.	.	TRBJ2-3	CASSLVPRSTDTQYF	TGTGCCAGCAGCTTAGTTCCCCGTTCCACAGATACGCAGTATTTT
TRBV7-3	.	.	TRBJ1-3	CASSFQGGNTIYF	TGTGCCAGCAGCTTTCAGGGGGGAAACACCATATATTTT
TRBV2	.	.	TRBJ2-3	CASSETRSADTQYF	TGTGCCAGCAGTGAAACTAGGTCAGCAGATACGCAGTATTTT
TRBV2	.	.	TRBJ1-2	CASNRVFGYTF	TGTGCCAGCAACAGGGTTTTTGGCTACACCTTC
TRBV9	.	.	TRBJ2-5	CASSVGVAGGPQETQYF	TGTGCCAGCAGCGTAGGGGTGGCAGGGGGGCCCCAAGAGACCCAGTACTTC
TRBV5-1	TRBD2	.	TRBJ2-2	CASRIAGLGRSGELFF	TGCGCCAGCAGAATTGCGGGACTAGGGCGGTCTGGGGAGCTGTTTTTT
TRBV7-2	TRBD2	.	TRBJ2-7	CASSPGGGRYEQYF	TGTGCCAGCAGCCCCGGGGGGGGGCGCTACGAGCAGTACTTC
TRBV5-6	.	.	TRBJ2-5	CASSLRAGGTQYF	TGTGCCAGCAGCTTGCGAGCGGGCGGGACCCAGTACTTC
TRBV6-1	TRBD1	.	TRBJ1-5	CASSDTLTGEFQPQHF	TGTGCCAGCAGTGACACGTTGACAGGGGAATTTCAGCCCCAGCATTTT
TRBV6-5	TRBD1	.	TRBJ1-1	CASRQDRDPEAFF	TGTGCCAGCAGACAAGACAGGGACCCTGAAGCTTTCTTT
TRBV6-6	TRBD2	.	TRBJ2-3	CASSPTSVSTDTQYF	TGTGCCAGCAGCCCTACTAGCGTTAGCACAGATACGCAGTATTTT
TRBV10-3	TRBD2	.	TRBJ2-1	CAISESTSVYNEQFF	TGTGCCATCAGTGAGTCGACTAGCGTTTACAATGAGCAGTTCTTC
TRBV5-1	TRBD2	few	TRBJ2-5	CASTRTSGREYQETQYF	TGCGCCAGCACACGGACTAGCGGGAGGGAGTACCAAGAGACCCAGTACTTC
TRBV6-1	.	once	TRBJ1-1	CASSDGPAYTEAFF	TGTGCCAGCAGTGATGGGCCGGCCTACACTGAAGCTTTCTTT
TRBV18	TRBD1	.	TRBJ1-5	CASSPGQGPNQPQHF	TGTGCCAGCTCACCGGGACAGGGCCCCAATCAGCCCCAGCATTTT
TRBV30	.	.	TRBJ1-1	CAYRTGNTEAFF	TGTGCCTATCGAACAGGGAACACTGAAGCTTTCTTT
TRBV7-3	.	few	TRBJ2-3	CASSLAGGTDTQYF	TGTGCCAGCAGCTTGGCAGGGGGCACAGATACGCAGTATTTT
TRBV5-1	.	.	TRBJ2-2	CASSPGLAGTGELFF	TGCGCCAGCAGCCCGGGACTCGCGGGGACCGGGGAGCTGTTTTTT
TRBV11-2	TRBD2	.	TRBJ2-4	CAGGTSGSANIQYF	TGTGCCGGGGGGACTAGCGGGAGTGCGAACATTCAGTACTTC
TRBV19	.	.	TRBJ1-2	CASTAQGSGYTF	TGTGCCAGTACCGCCCAGGGTTCGGGCTACACCTTC
TRBV7-2	.	.	TRBJ2-5	CASSLVVQETQYF	TGTGCCAGCAGCTTAGTAGTCCAAGAGACCCAGTACTTC
TRBV7-2	TRBD1	.	TRBJ2-2	CASSSRTGIMPGELFF	TGTGCCAGCAGCTCCCGGACAGGGATAATGCCCGGGGAGCTGTTTTTT
TRBV10-3	TRBD1	.	TRBJ1-1	CASGLGQGEAFF	TGTGCCAGCGGCCTAGGACAGGGAGAAGCTTTCTTT
TRBV5-1	.	once	TRBJ2-6	CASSLEFTGMVLGANVLTF	TGCGCCAGCAGCTTGGAGTTTACAGGGATGGTTCTTGGGGCCAACGTCCTGACTTTC
TRBV29-1	TRBD2	.	TRBJ2-1	CSALSGTSGMGEQFF	TGCAGCGCCTTGTCTGGGACTAGCGGGATGGGTGAGCAGTTCTTC
TRBV7-2	.	.	TRBJ2-7	CASSLELYSSYEQYF	TGTGCCAGCAGCTTAGAACTGTACAGCTCCTACGAGCAGTACTTC
TRBV28	TRBD1	.	TRBJ2-5	CASSPGTGRQETQYF	TGTGCCAGCAGTCCCGGGACAGGGAGGCAGGAGACCCAGTACTTC
TRBV14	.	.	TRBJ2-7	CASSPSGAFSYEQYF	TGTGCCAGCAGCCCTTCGGGTGCTTTCTCCTACGAGCAGTACTTC
TRBV7-9	TRBD1	.	TRBJ2-2	CASSRTGSLGELFF	TGTGCCAGCAGCAGGACAGGGTCGTTAGGGGAGCTGTTTTTT
TRBV5-4	.	.	TRBJ1-1	CASSLDRQGTFF	TGTGCCAGCAGCTTGGATCGGCAGGGTACTTTCTTT
TRBV11-1	TRBD1	once	TRBJ2-2	CASSTAGTGNTGELFF	TGTGCCAGCAGCACCGCCGGGACAGGGAACACCGGGGAGCTGTTTTTT
TRBV5-4	.	few	TRBJ2-2	CASSTVSGRMSGELFF	TGTGCCAGCAGCACCGTTTCAGGGAGGATGTCCGGGGAGCTGTTTTTT
TRBV5-4	TRBD2	.	TRBJ2-3	CASSLKTSGTDTQYF	TGTGCCAGCAGCTTAAAGACTAGCGGCACAGATACGCAGTATTTT
TRBV7-9	.	.	TRBJ1-2	CASSLEEGGVGYTF	TGTGCCAGCAGCTTAGAAGAGGGCGGTGTCGGCTACACCTTC
TRBV19	.	.	TRBJ2-5	CASSETATPETQYF	TGTGCCAGTAGTGAGACAGCCACCCCAGAGACCCAGTACTTC
TRBV6-4	TRBD2	.	TRBJ2-3	CASSEIAGSTDTQYF	TGTGCCAGCAGTGAGATAGCGGGGTCTACAGATACGCAGTATTTT
TRBV30	.	.	TRBJ1-2	CAWSYTQASDGYTF	TGTGCCTGGAGTTATACACAGGCTAGCGATGGCTACACCTTC
TRBV6-6	.	.	TRBJ1-5	CASSLGGDGNQPQHF	TGTGCCAGCAGTTTAGGGGGTGACGGCAATCAGCCCCAGCATTTT
TRBV7-3	TRBD1	.	TRBJ1-1	CASSLGTGGRTEAFF	TGTGCCAGCAGCTTAGGTACAGGGGGCCGCACTGAAGCTTTCTTT
TRBV12-5	.	.	TRBJ2-7	CASGLVGAPPYEQYF	TGTGCTAGTGGTTTGGTGGGGGCTCCCCCCTACGAGCAGTACTTC